This T cell receptor beta chain was recovered during a study of CD8 T cells in Susac syndrome. Random-hexamer reverse transcription was applied to roughly 0.5 to 1 ug RNA. From the immunoSEQ multiplex PCR reads, TCRdb called clonotypes with MiXCR, one entry per CDR3 protein. The repertoire holds some 120,000 distinct CDR3 sequences, with about 94% as singletons. From germline, CDR1 is SNHLY and CDR2 FYNNEI. V was trimmed by 0 bases and J by 5 bases, leaving 10 bases between them. CDR3 length equals 14 residues. The sequence was obtained from a human donor in good health. The J gene is TRBJ2-5, the V gene TRBV2, with D maybe TRBD1 (6 bases). Material for sequencing was CD4+ T cells from PBMCs. The DNA for the CDR3 is TGTGCCAGCAGTGAAGCCACAGGGAAGGAGACCCAGTACTTC. Amino acids: CASSEATGKETQYF.